The clone carrying this TCR beta chain was picked up a small number of times. Its antigen remains unknown. CDR3 length equals 13 residues. The ends were cut back, 5 bases at V and 4 bases at J, with 8 bases in the middle. The V gene's germline CDR1 is KGHDR and CDR2 SFDVKD. These data are taken from a study of blood T cells in healthy people across ages. Points from the study as a whole: Measured against age, TCR beta diversity per million T cells decreased in a roughly linear manner. The long-lived group displayed more naive CD4+ cells, plus higher diversity, than the aged donors did.

With a J-beta primer mix and a sample-barcoded 5' primer, a second PCR ran 7 to 11 cycles. Sequencing of every sample gave 3 million or more CDR3-containing paired-end reads. From the 5' RACE reads, TCRdb called clonotypes with MiXCR, one entry per CDR3 protein. Of some 1.5 million distinct CDR3 sequences listed, 28% are singletons. The chain links TRBV24-1 to TRBJ2-1; D is unclear. The material sequenced was blood. The sequence was obtained from a young woman in good health. The CDR3 loop is CATSVGYYNEQFF. The CDR3 region has the DNA TGTGCCACCAGTGTGGGCTATTACAATGAGCAGTTCTTC.